This T cell receptor (beta chain) emerged from a study of cytomegalovirus exposure and HLA in healthy donors (dated by TCRdb to between 2016 and 2019). As for the study more broadly: An earlier analysis of roughly 500 of the donors reported about 250 Gb of sequence data and roughly 110 million unique TCR beta sequences from 150 million to 200 million T cells. Roughly 300 gigabases of sequencing data and tens of millions of unique TCR sequences made up an early release that covered 500 to 700 HLA-typed donors. Of the approximately 400 genotyped donors, around 81% fell in the genetic ancestry cluster associated with self-reported Caucasian donors. The study aimed to test whether signatures of past pathogen exposure could be identified by cataloging public T cell receptors. Using immunosequencing, the study profiled T cell repertoires from approximately 700 subjects and related those repertoires to cytomegalovirus serostatus. In addition to the first cohort of 650 to 750 subjects, a separate validation cohort of 120 different subjects was used. To predict cytomegalovirus infection status, the study brought together high-throughput TCR immunosequencing, statistical association of individual TCRs with disease status, and machine learning. A later analysis re-examined previously published TCR beta repertoires from about 670 donors and added high-resolution HLA genotyping to investigate patterns of TCR occurrence. The later analysis used no new phenotypic data to find candidate immune exposures, relying instead on TCR beta sequences and their occurrence across donors. To decide whether each TCR beta V gene segment behaved as functional or pseudogenic, an earlier analysis of nearly 600 of the donors relied on high-throughput TCR beta sequencing. Donor age, sex, ethnicity and CMV serostatus were collected together with the repertoire data. In a later genetic analysis, genome-wide SNP genotypes for about 60% of the 666 donors were used, and that subset was treated as a discovery cohort. Every repertoire in the discovery cohort had been generated on one and the same sequencing platform. HLA typing included class I and class II loci at four-digit resolution. Typing coverage differed by locus: A, B, C, DRB1 and DQB1 were typed in about 629-630 donors, DQA1 in 522, DPA1 in 600 to 610, and DPB1 in about 450. Because of strong linkage in the cohort, roughly five DR-DQ haplotypes were treated as single units for association and clustering. Among a few hundred genotyped donors of the cohort, an average of around 240,000 unique TCR beta nucleotide sequences were sequenced per donor, 15% to 20% of them non-productive.

This clone was counted only a few times. The antigen this receptor binds is unknown. Base qualities are missing; no much larger clone stands one base away. For CDR1 and CDR2, the germline V gene lists MGHRA and YSYEKL. The CDR3 starts with the cysteine, ends with the phenylalanine, and has 19 residues. Kept here is only the CDR3 DNA, which spans 57 bases and is read in frame from base 1. At the junction V is shortened by 1 base and J by 1 base, with 22 bases in between. The cohort consisted of 670 or so healthy bone marrow donors. Cohort members were all nominally healthy when sampled, although unrecorded immune exposures were likely present. The donor tested CMV seropositive and was one of the 289 seropositive cohort members. A peripheral blood sample was provided by each donor, and peripheral blood mononuclear cells were used for TCR beta sequencing. The Qiagen DNeasy Blood Extraction Kit was used to extract genomic DNA from the blood cell samples.

To prepare the library, the immunoSEQ multiplex PCR assay was applied. For the multiplex PCR, a mixture combining 60 forward primers for TCR Vbeta segments and 13 reverse primers for TCR Jbeta segments was used. Amplification of the CDR3 region of rearranged TCR beta genes was performed with a multiplex PCR assay on genomic DNA. The Illumina HiSeq System was used to sequence the amplified TCR beta libraries as 87-base-pair reads. Under the source paper's analysis protocol: A later analysis tallied 75 million to 95 million unique TCR beta chains across the 666 repertoires, and 10 million to 11 million of those chains were shared by two or more donors. Raw reads were error-corrected and collapsed into unique sequences by a nearest-neighbor algorithm in which closely related sequences were merged to remove PCR and sequencing errors. Alignment of CDR3 sequences to IMGT reference sequences was used to assign V, D and J gene segments. Each retained sequence needed at least a six-nucleotide match to both a V gene segment and a J gene segment. Rearrangements were classified as productive when the CDR3 lacked stop codons and remained in frame with V and J, and all other rearrangements were classified as non-productive. Following IMGT convention, CDR3 was defined as the stretch from the second conserved V-encoded cysteine to the conserved J-encoded phenylalanine. The earlier analysis of some 600 of the donors excluded sequences that lacked an unambiguous match to a single V gene segment. In an earlier analysis of a few hundred of the donors, a V segment was called functional when productive rearrangements were above 56.7%, and segregating when the standard deviation between donors exceeded 5%. To diagnose cytomegalovirus status from the catalog of TCR beta chain sequences, a statistical classification framework was built. V and J gene assignment, in a later analysis, came from comparing TCR nucleotide sequences with IMGT/GENE-DB human TR gene sequences. Using the TCRdist pipeline, a later analysis assigned CDR3 sequences along with most-parsimonious VDJ recombination scenarios. In a later analysis, each TCR beta chain was defined by its CDR3 amino acid sequence together with its V-gene family, and reads lacking a unique V-gene family were excluded. In a later analysis, fewer than 600 highly shared, low-generation-probability nucleotide sequences were removed to address suspected cross-contamination and a sequencing artifact. For each public chain, a later analysis derived a clonal expansion index from normalized ranks of inferred template counts within each repertoire. In a later analysis, generation probabilities were computed with a VDJ recombination model fitted to out-of-frame rearrangements, and the resulting probabilities were checked against IGoR. In a later analysis, hypergeometric tests were used to score TCR-TCR, TCR-HLA and TCR-CMV co-occurrence, with a repertoire-size bias correction applied to TCR pairs. To estimate false discovery rates, a later analysis permuted the HLA or CMV assignments 20 times. A later analysis grouped co-occurring TCRs with DBSCAN, adding TCRdist sequence similarity when clustering within HLA-allele-positive subsets. For co-occurrence clustering, repertoires with fewer than 30,000 or more than 120,000 public chains were excluded, along with a handful of repertoires with anomalous nucleotide sharing. What TCRdb holds here is the immuneACCESS table cut down to in-frame rearrangements. Part of the clones is not present; checked against another copy, under half of the missing clones reflect an unresolved V gene, and the others are unexplained. The V and J calls and clone size were taken over from that table, and D and trimming were inferred from the DNA. The sample includes tens of thousands of clones, with 86% observed a single time. Approximately 10% of the sample lies in the top ten.

Overall study results and their limits: Most TCR sequences were observed very rarely across donors, whereas some public TCRs were present in many individuals. In a later analysis, TCR association rates were found to vary across HLA loci, with the most associated TCRs seen for DRB1 alleles and the fewest for HLA-C alleles. Compared with the approximately 700-donor mean, donors in an Asian-associated ancestry cluster had fewer N-insertions in productive TCRs, according to a later genetic analysis. Compared with equally common non-associated chains, HLA-associated TCR beta chains in a later analysis were more clonally expanded and had lower generation probabilities. In an earlier analysis of approximately 590 of the donors, most TCR beta V segments appeared in productive rearrangements about 87% or about 30% of the time, broadly matching IMGT annotations. Most CMV-associated TCR beta chains appeared to be HLA-restricted in a later analysis, and the HLA associations seemed to be driven largely by CMV exposure. According to the authors, the approach could potentially be generalized to other disease states and immunological phenotypes. Immune exposure information for the cohort was limited to CMV serostatus. In a later genetic analysis, a missense DCLRE1C variant was associated with V-gene and J-gene trimming of TCR beta chains, and the association was replicated in an independent cohort. When HLA alleles, especially DR and DQ, strongly co-occurred, TCR associations were difficult to assign to individual alleles. Linkage disequilibrium might explain the correlated functional status among segregating V segments, but an unknown experimental factor could not be ruled out. Because counts were too low, roughly 17 rarely observed V segments, including chromosome 9 orphons, were left out of the earlier analysis of 587 of the donors. In this cohort, only TCR beta chains were sequenced, and detectable features were limited by the absence of alpha or paired-chain data. Three of the identified cytomegalovirus-associated TCR beta chains were confirmed in vitro to be specific for cytomegalovirus antigens. In a later analysis, 15,000 to 20,000 TCR beta sequences were associated with specific HLA alleles at a false discovery rate of 0.05. A cluster of highly shared sequence variants was judged likely to represent a technical artifact of the sequencing pipeline. Some IMGT-functional V segments, including TRBV6-2 and TRBV6-3, could not be distinguished by the 87-base-pair reads and were therefore excluded. Several of the top co-occurrence clusters appeared to be linked to parvovirus B19, influenza, CMV and Epstein-Barr virus, according to a later analysis. A total of around 150 TCR beta chains were listed by the study as associated with cytomegalovirus. A further reported finding was that TCR beta sequences accurately predicted the HLA-A and HLA-B alleles for most subjects in the first cohort. Sequencing depth was assumed to be roughly uniform across donors in the presence/absence analyses, though that assumption may not hold. HLA typing was unavailable for some donors at each locus, so association tests used only the typed subset. In both the original and validation cohorts, the classifier was reported to diagnose cytomegalovirus status with high specificity and sensitivity.

The TCR sequence derives from a man between 25 and 39 years old in good health and CMV-seropositive. Sequenced input: PBMCs. The chain joins TRBV4-1 to TRBJ2-5; TRBD1 is a possible D gene, resting on 6 matching bases. The DNA sequence follows: TGCGCCAGCAGCCAAGTCGCCCCAATTTTGGGCAGGGGCCAAGAGACCCAGTACTTC. This translates into CASSQVAPILGRGQETQYF.